The TCR beta chain described here comes from a study of cytomegalovirus exposure and HLA in healthy donors. Study overall: The approximately 120 validation repertoires were reported in a later analysis to have been generated on the same platform as the roughly 700 first-cohort repertoires.

The V and J ends lost 5 bases and 10 bases, in that order; junction bases with no gene match: 5. Germline loops: CDR1 SGHVS, CDR2 FQNEAQ. The CDR3 is made up of 14 amino acids. Profiling relied on immunoSEQ multiplex PCR, and the TCRdb table lists in-frame clones only, not all of them. The sample includes about 82,000 clones, 85% to 95% of them seen just once. Sequenced input: PBMCs. This TCR was sampled from a woman between 18 and 30 years old in good health and CMV-seronegative. This chain connects TRBV7-8 to TRBJ1-6; 10 bases agree with TRBD1. The CDR3 bases are TGTGCCAGCAGCCCGCAGACAGGGGGCTCACCCCTCCACTTT. It yields the protein CASSPQTGGSPLHF.